This is a list of T cell receptor beta chains from one sample in a study of CD8 T cells in ankylosing spondylitis. TCRdb independently ran MiXCR on the 5' RACE reads; one entry per CDR3 protein. Among fewer than 750,000 distinct CDR3 sequences, around 20% were seen once, and the ten largest hold over 15%. Sequenced input: blood, either unsorted or a sorted T cell fraction (not recorded which). Source of these receptors: a male donor with ankylosing spondylitis. The CDR3 runs from the conserved cysteine through the conserved F or W. D genes are given only for firm matches. A clone size is listed for some rows: how often the clone was seen (once, few, many), or a class if it is expanded.

V gene,clone size,D gene,J gene,CDR3 protein,CDR3 DNA
TRBV3-1,few,.,TRBJ2-7,CASGGRQGSYEQYF,TGTGCCAGCGGCGGGAGACAGGGATCCTACGAGCAGTACTTC
TRBV21-1,.,.,TRBJ2-2,CASAGELFF,TGTGCCAGCGCCGGGGAGCTGTTTTTT
TRBV28,.,.,TRBJ2-7,CASSFRDRDTYEQYF,TGTGCCAGCAGTTTCCGCGACAGAGATACCTACGAGCAGTACTTC
TRBV7-2,few,.,TRBJ2-5,CASSLKGGPRSQYF,TGTGCCAGCAGCTTAAAAGGCGGTCCAAGGTCCCAGTACTTC
TRBV10-2,.,TRBD1,TRBJ1-3,CASSESGGTATGNTIYF,TGCGCCAGCAGTGAGTCGGGTGGGACAGCAACTGGAAACACCATATATTTT
TRBV6-6,few,.,TRBJ2-7,CASSLSREQYF,TGTGCCAGCAGTTTATCGAGGGAGCAGTACTTC
TRBV29-1,.,TRBD1,TRBJ1-4,CSVGTGVLNEKLFF,TGCAGCGTTGGGACAGGGGTCCTTAATGAAAAACTGTTTTTT
TRBV7-9,.,.,TRBJ2-7,CASSLGGNVVEQYF,TGTGCCAGCAGCTTAGGTGGGAACGTCGTCGAGCAGTACTTC
TRBV28,few,TRBD1,TRBJ1-1,CASSGPGQPNTEAFF,TGTGCCAGCAGTGGACCGGGACAGCCGAACACTGAAGCTTTCTTT
TRBV7-7,.,TRBD1,TRBJ1-1,CASSSRQGENTEAFF,TGTGCTAGCAGTTCCAGACAGGGCGAGAACACTGAAGCTTTCTTT
TRBV20-1,.,.,TRBJ1-5,CSAAPGYSNQPQHF,TGCAGTGCCGCCCCAGGTTATAGCAATCAGCCCCAGCATTTT
TRBV4-1,once,TRBD2,TRBJ2-1,CASSQNLAGALNEQFF,TGCGCCAGCAGCCAGAATCTAGCGGGAGCACTGAATGAGCAGTTCTTC
TRBV3-1,.,TRBD2,TRBJ2-2,CASSQRTSGANTGELFF,TGTGCCAGCAGCCAAAGGACTAGCGGGGCGAACACCGGGGAGCTGTTTTTT
TRBV7-6,few,.,TRBJ2-2,CASSRTLGNTGELFF,TGTGCCAGCAGCCGGACCCTGGGGAACACCGGGGAGCTGTTTTTT
TRBV6-2/TRBV6-3,few,.,TRBJ1-5,CASSYRQASTYSNQPQHF,TGTGCCAGCAGTTACCGGCAGGCCTCAACTTATAGCAATCAGCCCCAGCATTTT
TRBV5-1,few,TRBD1,TRBJ2-2,CASSPGQGAITGELFF,TGCGCCAGCAGCCCTGGACAGGGGGCGATTACCGGGGAGCTGTTTTTT
TRBV29-1,many,.,TRBJ1-1,CSVVMDANTEAFF,TGCAGCGTTGTTATGGATGCGAACACTGAAGCTTTCTTT
TRBV11-2,few,.,TRBJ2-3,CASSPDGAGTDTQYF,TGTGCCAGCAGCCCCGACGGAGCTGGCACAGATACGCAGTATTTT
TRBV7-9,.,TRBD2,TRBJ2-1,CASSEYGGLAVRYEQFF,TGTGCCAGCAGCGAGTACGGCGGCCTAGCGGTCAGATATGAGCAGTTCTTC
TRBV3-1,.,.,TRBJ2-2,CASSLTSSYTGELFF,TGTGCCAGCAGCCTGACCAGCTCGTACACCGGGGAGCTGTTTTTT
TRBV12-3/TRBV12-4,.,.,TRBJ1-2,CASSRSGSGLYGYTF,TGTGCCAGCAGCCGTTCGGGCAGTGGGTTATATGGCTACACCTTC
TRBV12-3/TRBV12-4,.,.,TRBJ2-1,CASNPTPNEQFF,TGTGCCAGCAACCCGACCCCTAATGAGCAGTTCTTC
TRBV12-3/TRBV12-4,.,.,TRBJ2-7,CASSSPPLQGEQYF,TGTGCCAGCAGTTCCCCCCCCTTACAGGGCGAGCAGTACTTC
TRBV6-1,.,TRBD2,TRBJ2-3,CVSAPRGGSDTQYF,TGTGTCTCAGCCCCCCGGGGGGGATCAGATACGCAGTATTTT
TRBV6-5,few,.,TRBJ1-5,CASSYSPFGDQPQHF,TGTGCCAGCAGTTACTCGCCTTTTGGGGATCAGCCCCAGCATTTT
TRBV29-1,few,.,TRBJ1-2,CSVEDPTEVTYGYTF,TGCAGCGTTGAAGATCCTACGGAGGTCACTTATGGCTACACCTTC
TRBV15,.,.,TRBJ1-2,CATSGRQVGYGYTF,TGTGCCACCAGCGGCCGACAGGTCGGGTATGGCTACACCTTC
TRBV28,.,TRBD1,TRBJ1-2,CASSFVGQGYGYTF,TGTGCCAGCAGTTTCGTAGGACAGGGCTATGGCTACACCTTC
TRBV2,.,.,TRBJ2-7,CASSEVAPFYEQYF,TGTGCCAGCAGTGAAGTGGCGCCATTCTACGAGCAGTACTTC
TRBV11-1,.,TRBD1,TRBJ2-2,CASSLARTGGENTGELFF,TGTGCCAGCAGCTTAGCGAGGACAGGGGGCGAAAACACCGGGGAGCTGTTTTTT
TRBV5-5,.,.,TRBJ2-3,CASSLVPGSGGTDTQYF,TGTGCCAGCAGCTTGGTACCTGGCTCGGGTGGCACAGATACGCAGTATTTT
TRBV10-2,few,.,TRBJ1-5,CASKQGGGNQPQHF,TGCGCCAGCAAACAAGGGGGGGGCAATCAGCCCCAGCATTTT